One sample yielded the 15 T cell receptor beta chains listed below, sequenced in a study of T cells in Graves' hyperthyroidism and ophthalmopathy. What was amplified from RNA transcripts were TCR beta CDR3 regions. Using the HTBI primer set, a first-round RT-PCR was run on the TCR CDR3. TCRdb used MiXCR to reprocess the multiplex PCR reads, holding one entry per CDR3 protein. The repertoire includes 500,000 to 750,000 distinct CDR3 sequences, 15% to 19% of them detected once, and around 7.5% sits in the top ten. The sample taken for sequencing was blood. These receptors originate from a woman aged 30 to 39 with Graves' hyperthyroidism.

Ten or more counts support this clonotype. V usage is TRBV7-2 and J usage is TRBJ2-1, with D hard to call. V was pared by 7 bases and J by 3 bases, with 13 bases between. The CDR3 runs 14 residues. The germline V gene encodes CDR1 SGHTA and CDR2 FQGNSA. The CDR3 here is CASTDRLFYNEQFF. The CDR3 nucleotides are TGTGCCAGCACCGATCGGCTATTCTACAATGAGCAGTTCTTC.

The genes are TRBV3-1 and TRBJ2-1, with D possibly matching TRBD2 (6 bases). Trimming shortened V by 4 bases and J by 9 bases, and 19 bases separated the two germline ends. The CDR3 covers 15 residues. The V gene's germline CDR1 is LGHDT and CDR2 YNNKEL (reference sequence). The CDR3 DNA reads TGTGCCAGCAGCCGGGGGGAACTAGCTCTCGGTGAGCAGTTCTTC. This gives the protein CASSRGELALGEQFF.

Comments on this clonotype: A much bigger clone sits one base away, suggesting this may be a read error. J is TRBJ2-2 and V is TRBV11-2, with a weak D call TRBD1 (6 bases). Germline CDR1 SGHAT, CDR2 FQNNGV. The CDR3 totals 13 residues. The CDR3 nucleotides read TGTGCCAGCACCAAGGGGGACACCGGGGAGCCGTTTTTT. Its protein product is CASTKGDTGEPFF.

In its sample, this clonotype was seen many times. The chain recombines TRBV11-2 with TRBJ2-1; 8 bases agree with TRBD1. Germline CDR1 SGHAT, CDR2 FQNNGV. V was clipped by 1 base and J by 5 bases; unmatched bases: 4. CDR3 size: 15 residues. DNA of the CDR3: TGTGCCAGCAGCTTAGGGCAGGGGGCTAACAATGAGCAGTTCTTC. Translating it yields CASSLGQGANNEQFF.

This clonotype was recorded at least ten times. This chain's CDR3 is CASSLAADQPQHF. CDR3 bases: TGCGCCAGCAGCTTGGCCGCTGATCAGCCCCAGCATTTT. V gene TRBV5-1 combines with J gene TRBJ1-5; the D is unclear. The CDR3 length is 13 residues. Trimming shortened V by 0 bases and J by 5 bases, and 6 bases separated the two germline ends. The germline CDR1 and CDR2 sequences are SGHRS and YFSETQ.

About this clonotype itself: This clone may be a read error of a much larger clone one base away. The V call is TRBV2, the J call TRBJ2-1, with 7 positions matching TRBD2. There are 14 residues in the CDR3. In germline, CDR1 is SNHLY, CDR2 FYNNEI. CDR3: CAGSRLAPHNEQFF. The CDR3 nucleotides are TGTGCCGGCAGCAGACTAGCTCCCCACAATGAGCAGTTCTTC.

This clonotype was counted many times. This chain connects TRBV20-1 to TRBJ2-2; tentatively, D is TRBD2 (5 bases). Between the trimmed V and J ends, which lost 6 bases and 4 bases, there was a span of 12 bases. The CDR3 loop spans 13 amino acids. CDR1 and CDR2 from the germline V gene are DFQATT and SNEGSKA (reference sequence). In DNA, the CDR3 is TGCAGTGCGATTCGGGCGGGCACCGGGGAGCTGTTTTTT. Protein: CSAIRAGTGELFF.

This clonotype was recorded a few times. The chain uses TRBV5-1 and TRBJ2-3, with D possibly being TRBD1 or TRBD2 (5 bases each). Germline assignment: CDR1 SGHRS and CDR2 YFSETQ. Trimming pared 0 bases from V and 4 bases from J, leaving 12 bases between. The CDR3 is 15 residues long. CDR3 sequence: CASSLGLGDADTQYF. The CDR3, as DNA: TGCGCCAGCAGCTTGGGGCTTGGGGACGCAGATACGCAGTATTTT. Looking up the rest from reference TRBV5-1 and TRBJ2-3 gives the full variable domain: KAGVTQTPRYLIKTRGQQVTLSCSPISGHRSVSWYQQTPGQGLQFLFEYFSETQRNKGNFPGRFSGRQFSNSRSEMNVSTLELGDSALYLCASSLGLGDADTQYFGPGTRLTVL.

The table lists this clonotype with a few counts. The V gene is TRBV18, the J gene TRBJ1-1, with TRBD1 matching over 7 bases. The germline V gene encodes CDR1 KGHSH and CDR2 LQKENI. This CDR3 comprises 12 residues. The junction had 2 bases not matched to a gene; V was cut back by 3 bases and J by 7 bases. The CDR3 DNA sequence: TGTGCCAGCTCACCTGACAGGGATGAAGCTTTCTTT. Encoded protein: CASSPDRDEAFF.

This clonotype was picked up many times. V and J are TRBV2 and TRBJ2-2; 9 nucleotides match TRBD1. Germline trimming cut 7 bases from V and 6 bases from J; bases unmatched to any gene: 6. The CDR3 runs 14 residues. The V gene's germline CDR1 is SNHLY and CDR2 FYNNEI. The CDR3 nucleotides read TGTGCCAGCAAAACACAGGGGGCCGCCGGGGAGCTGTTTTTT. Amino acids: CASKTQGAAGELFF.

This clonotype was seen at least ten times. The chain links TRBV7-9 to TRBJ1-1; TRBD1 is a possible D gene (6 bases). With 4 bases removed from V and 4 bases from J, the gap between germline ends came to 10 bases. The CDR3 consists of 13 residues. Germline V gives CDR1 SEHNR, CDR2 FQNEAQ (reference sequence). The CDR3 DNA reads as TGTGCCAGCAGCTCAGGGGCGGCCACTGAAGCTTTCTTT. This gives the protein CASSSGAATEAFF.

Ten or more counts support this clonotype. The V gene is TRBV7-2, the J gene TRBJ2-1; 12 nucleotides agree with TRBD2. This CDR3 has 15 residues. The J segment lost 10 bases and the V segment lost 7 bases, leaving 11 bases of the junction unmatched. CDR1 and CDR2 from the germline V gene are SGHTA and FQGNSA. CDR3 DNA: TGTGCCAGCACTCCCTCTAGCGGGAGGGCCGTGGAGCAGTTCTTC. Encoded protein: CASTPSSGRAVEQFF.

This clonotype appeared a few times. The chain joins TRBV6-2 or TRBV6-3 to TRBJ2-1; TRBD2 matches 10 bases. The CDR3 loop spans 15 amino acids. From germline, CDR1 is MNHEY and CDR2 SVGEGT. The V and J ends lost 0 bases and 10 bases, in that order; junction bases with no gene match: 6. The CDR3 spells CASSYSLAGVREQFF. The CDR3 DNA follows: TGTGCCAGCAGTTACTCCCTAGCGGGAGTTCGGGAGCAGTTCTTC.

In its sample, this clonotype was seen a few times. The gene calls are TRBV19 and TRBJ2-2; TRBD1 agrees at 9 bases. Germline CDR1 and CDR2: LNHDA and SQIVND (reference sequence). V dropped 3 bases and J dropped 1; count of bases not matched to a gene: 3. There are 16 residues in the CDR3. CDR3 coding DNA: TGTGCCAGTAGTATTACAGGGGGCAGGAACACCGGGGAGCTGTTTTTT. It yields the protein CASSITGGRNTGELFF.

Many counts were recorded for this clonotype. The rearrangement links TRBV27 to TRBJ2-7; 15 bases are a match to TRBD2. Trimming took 5 bases from V and 4 from J; bases not matched to a gene: 6. From germline, CDR1 is MNHEY and CDR2 SMNVEV (reference sequence). This CDR3 contains 16 residues. The DNA for the CDR3 is TGTGCCAGCAGTAAGGGACTAGCGGGAGGAATTTACGAGCAGTACTTC. It translates to CASSKGLAGGIYEQYF.